Shown below are 15 T cell receptor beta chains from a single sample sequenced in a study of cytomegalovirus exposure and HLA in healthy donors. Sequencing used immunoSEQ multiplex PCR; TCRdb keeps in-frame clones, though not all of them. The sample carries some 130,000 clones, 70% to 85% recorded once. The sequenced material came from PBMCs. These receptors were obtained from a man younger than 45 in good health and CMV-seropositive.

The rearrangement uses TRBV30 and TRBJ1-2, with D maybe TRBD1 (6 bases). CDR1 and CDR2 from the germline V gene are GTSNPN and SVGIG (reference sequence). This CDR3 contains 15 residues. V shed 3 bases and J shed 4 bases, with 18 bases lying between them. The chain's CDR3 is CAWRPTGSPLYGYTF. CDR3 coding DNA: TGTGCCTGGAGACCGACAGGATCCCCCCTCTATGGCTACACCTTC.

The rearrangement joins TRBV7-2 to TRBJ2-1; 8 bases are a match to TRBD1. Looked up from germline, CDR1 is SGHTA and CDR2 is FQGNSA. With 4 bases clipped from V and 4 bases from J, the junction kept 9 bases outside the gene matches. The CDR3 is 16 amino acids. CDR3: CASSSLLTGAYNEQFF. The CDR3, as DNA: TGTGCCAGCAGCTCCCTGTTGACAGGGGCGTACAATGAGCAGTTCTTC.

The chain combines TRBV5-1 with TRBJ2-7; perhaps TRBD1 as D (6 bases). This CDR3 is built from 15 residues. Germline-derived CDR1 and CDR2 are SGHRS and YFSETQ. V was shortened by 0 bases and J by 5 bases, with 15 bases between the two germline ends. The CDR3 region is CASSLVVAGDHEQYF. The CDR3 coding sequence is TGCGCCAGCAGCTTGGTGGTAGCAGGGGACCACGAGCAGTACTTC.

This clone has just one count. This sequence joins TRBV9 and TRBJ1-2; D gene unclear. CDR3 size: 14 residues. CDR1 and CDR2 (germline): SGDLS, YYNGEE. With 3 bases removed from V and 4 bases from J, the gap between germline ends came to 13 bases. CDR3 region: CASSAPEGFYGYTF. As DNA, the CDR3 is TGTGCCAGCAGCGCTCCGGAGGGTTTCTATGGCTACACCTTC.

The CDR3 coding sequence is TGTGCCCGAAAGGGGCCACCGCGGGGCACCGGGGAGCTGTTTTTT. Its protein product is CARKGPPRGTGELFF. The chain joins TRBV6-7 to TRBJ2-2; D perhaps matches TRBD2 (6 bases). TRBV6-7 is an open reading frame whose function is uncertain. V was cut by 11 bases and J by 4 bases, with 20 bases left in between. CDR3 length equals 15 residues.

The chain is built from TRBV10-3 and TRBJ1-2; no clear D gene. The CDR3 has 15 residues. Deletions cut 0 bases from V and 0 bases from J, with 8 bases between. Germline assignment: CDR1 ENHRY and CDR2 SYGVKD. DNA for the CDR3: TGTGCCATCAGTGAGTCACCAGTAACTAACTATGGCTACACCTTC. Its protein product is CAISESPVTNYGYTF.

V usage is TRBV27 and J usage is TRBJ1-2; D gene ambiguous. This CDR3 contains 16 residues. Trimming removed 8 bases at V and 4 bases at J, with 23 bases between. From germline, CDR1 is MNHEY and CDR2 SMNVEV (reference sequence). The CDR3 sequence: CASAAYPSGGLYGYTF. The CDR3 DNA is TGTGCCAGCGCGGCTTATCCCTCGGGTGGCCTCTATGGCTACACCTTC.

The chain has TRBV28 and TRBJ1-1, with TRBD1 identical over 7 bases. Looked up from germline, CDR1 is MDHEN and CDR2 is SYDVKM. Unmatched junction bases numbered 7, after V lost 4 bases and J lost 5 bases. CDR3 size: 14 residues. CDR3 nucleotide sequence: TGTGCCAGCAGTTCGACAGGGCGGAGGACTGAAGCTTTCTTT. Amino acids: CASSSTGRRTEAFF.

Only a few counts were recorded for this clone. The chain joins TRBV5-6 to TRBJ1-2; TRBD1 agrees at 9 bases. This CDR3 has 14 residues. Unmatched junction bases numbered 9, after V lost 5 bases and J lost 7 bases. Germline V gene sequence: CDR1 SGHDT, CDR2 YYEEEE. CDR3 sequence (DNA): TGTGCCAGCAGAGTCACAGGGGGCGCCTTTGGCTACACCTTC. It yields the protein CASRVTGGAFGYTF.

Here the CDR3 reads CASLLRGDYGYTF. The DNA of the CDR3 is TGTGCCAGCCTTTTAAGGGGCGACTATGGCTACACCTTC. The genes are TRBV2 and TRBJ1-2; a weak D match, TRBD1 (5 bases). The CDR3 sequence is 13 residues long. Germline values: CDR1 SNHLY, CDR2 FYNNEI. V lost 8 bases, J lost 3 bases, and 13 bases lay in between.

The gene calls are TRBV5-6 and TRBJ1-5; D perhaps matches TRBD1 (6 bases). CDR1 is SGHDT, CDR2 YYEEEE, per germline. This CDR3 region has 15 residues. V was cut by 1 base and J by 1 base, with 9 bases left in between. CDR3 in amino acids: CASSLTGTSNQPQHF. The CDR3 region has the DNA TGTGCCAGCAGCTTGACAGGGACGAGCAATCAGCCCCAGCATTTT.

The rearrangement uses TRBV5-5 and TRBJ2-7, with TRBD2 matching 11 bases. Trimming at V came to 2 bases and at J to 4 bases, leaving 11 bases not matched to a gene. Looked up from germline, CDR1 is SGHKS and CDR2 is YYEKEE (reference sequence). The CDR3 loop spans 17 amino acids. CDR3 in DNA: TGTGCCAGCAGCTTAATCCCGGGACTAGCGGCGGGGTACGAGCAGTACTTC. It codes for CASSLIPGLAAGYEQYF.

V usage is TRBV5-4 and J usage is TRBJ2-4; 15 bases agree with TRBD2. V dropped 4 bases and J dropped 2; count of bases not matched to a gene: 10. CDR3 length: 19 amino acids. Germline V gene sequence: CDR1 SGHNT, CDR2 YYREEE (reference sequence). The CDR3 region is CASSTGLAGGKMTKNIQYF. CDR3 coding DNA: TGTGCCAGCAGCACCGGACTAGCGGGAGGGAAGATGACCAAAAACATTCAGTACTTC.

The chain couples TRBV9 to TRBJ1-3; a weak D match, TRBD1 (5 bases). The V and J ends lost 2 bases and 4 bases respectively, with 13 bases between them. CDR3 length equals 15 residues. Germline-derived CDR1 and CDR2 are SGDLS and YYNGEE. In DNA, the CDR3 is TGTGCCAGCAGCGTTTCAGGGCTATCAGGAAACACCATATATTTT. Its translation: CASSVSGLSGNTIYF. The variable domain in full, completed from reference TRBV9 and TRBJ1-3, reads DSGVTQTPKHLITATGQRVTLRCSPRSGDLSVYWYQQSLDQGLQFLIQYYNGEERAKGNILERFSAQQFPDLHSELNLSSLELGDSALYFCASSVSGLSGNTIYFGEGSWLTVV.

The chain employs TRBV2 and TRBJ2-5, with D tentatively TRBD2 (5 bases). The germline V gene encodes CDR1 SNHLY and CDR2 FYNNEI. Trimming left V 2 bases short and J 5 bases short, with 12 bases between. The CDR3 sequence is 14 residues long. DNA for the CDR3: TGTGCCAGCAGTGAATCTGTGGGCGGGGAGACCCAGTACTTC. The encoded protein is CASSESVGGETQYF.